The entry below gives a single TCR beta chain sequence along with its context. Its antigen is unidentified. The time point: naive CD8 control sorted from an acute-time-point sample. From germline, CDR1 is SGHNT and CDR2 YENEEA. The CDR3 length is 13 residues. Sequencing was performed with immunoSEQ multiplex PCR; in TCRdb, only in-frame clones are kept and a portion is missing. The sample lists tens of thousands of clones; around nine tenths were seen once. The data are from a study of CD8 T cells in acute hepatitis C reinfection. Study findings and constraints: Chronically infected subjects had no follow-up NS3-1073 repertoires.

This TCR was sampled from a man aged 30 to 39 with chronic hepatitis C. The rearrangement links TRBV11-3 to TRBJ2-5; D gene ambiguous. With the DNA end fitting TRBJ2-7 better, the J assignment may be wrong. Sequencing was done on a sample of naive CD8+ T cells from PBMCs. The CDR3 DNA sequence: TGTGCCAGCAGCTTTTTGCCGAATTACGAGCAGTACTTC. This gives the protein CASSFLPNYEQYF.